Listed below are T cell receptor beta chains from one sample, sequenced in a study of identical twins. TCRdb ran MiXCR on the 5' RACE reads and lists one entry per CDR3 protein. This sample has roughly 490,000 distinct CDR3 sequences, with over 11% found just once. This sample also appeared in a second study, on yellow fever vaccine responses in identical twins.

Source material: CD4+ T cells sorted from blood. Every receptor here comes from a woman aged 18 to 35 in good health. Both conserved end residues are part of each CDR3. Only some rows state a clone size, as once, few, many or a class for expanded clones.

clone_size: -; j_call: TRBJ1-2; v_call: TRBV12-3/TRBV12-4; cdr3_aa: CASSFWPGTPEYGYTF
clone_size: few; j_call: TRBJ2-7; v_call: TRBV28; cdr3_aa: CASSSGGPLFWEQYF
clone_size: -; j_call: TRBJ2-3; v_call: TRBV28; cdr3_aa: CASSFSGVTDTQYF
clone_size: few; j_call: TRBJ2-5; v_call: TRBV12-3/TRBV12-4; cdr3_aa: CASSPPDREETQYF
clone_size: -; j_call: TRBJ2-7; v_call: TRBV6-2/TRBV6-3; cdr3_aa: CASSYSPGGQYEQYF
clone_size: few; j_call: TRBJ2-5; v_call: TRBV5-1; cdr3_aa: CASSRGEYQETQYF
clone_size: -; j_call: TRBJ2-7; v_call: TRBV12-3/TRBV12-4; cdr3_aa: CASSTRLAGGSYEQYF
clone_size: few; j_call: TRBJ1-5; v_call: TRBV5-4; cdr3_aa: CASSRQGFNQPQHF
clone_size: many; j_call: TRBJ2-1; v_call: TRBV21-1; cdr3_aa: CASSTERGSSYNEQFF
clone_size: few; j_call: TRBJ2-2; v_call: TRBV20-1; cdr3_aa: CSARPSGAPGELFF
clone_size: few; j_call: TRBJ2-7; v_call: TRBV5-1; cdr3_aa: CASSTAIAGGSYEQYF
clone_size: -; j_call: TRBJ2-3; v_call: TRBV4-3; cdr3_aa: CASSQVSGSTQYF
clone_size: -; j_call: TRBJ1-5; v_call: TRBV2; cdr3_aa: CASSAGQYSNQPQHF
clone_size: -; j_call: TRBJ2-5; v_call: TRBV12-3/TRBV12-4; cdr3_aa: CASSPPGQGAGETQYF
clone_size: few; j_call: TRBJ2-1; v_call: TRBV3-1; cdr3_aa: CASSQPATLNEQFF
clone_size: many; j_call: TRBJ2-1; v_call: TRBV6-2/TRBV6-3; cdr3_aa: CASSYYVGLAGTNEQFF
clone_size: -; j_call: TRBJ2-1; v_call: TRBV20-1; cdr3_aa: CSARRTRRANEQFF
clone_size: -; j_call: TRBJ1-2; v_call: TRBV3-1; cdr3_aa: CASSQRAGYTF
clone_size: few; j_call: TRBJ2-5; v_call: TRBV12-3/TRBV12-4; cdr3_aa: CASSPAWSYQETQYF
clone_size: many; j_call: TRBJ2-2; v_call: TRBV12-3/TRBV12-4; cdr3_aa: CASSFRGRLDTGELFF
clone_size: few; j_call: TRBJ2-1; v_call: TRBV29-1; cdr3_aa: CSVEAGSRGQFF
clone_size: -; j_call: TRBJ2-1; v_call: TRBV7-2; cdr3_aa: CASSSFGVSGGYNEQFF
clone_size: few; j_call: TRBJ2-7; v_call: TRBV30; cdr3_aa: CAWSVTLEQYF
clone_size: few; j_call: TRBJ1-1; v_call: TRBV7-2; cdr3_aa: CASSLSRTSNTEAFF
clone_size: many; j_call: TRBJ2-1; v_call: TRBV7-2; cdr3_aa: CASSLGRSYNEQFF